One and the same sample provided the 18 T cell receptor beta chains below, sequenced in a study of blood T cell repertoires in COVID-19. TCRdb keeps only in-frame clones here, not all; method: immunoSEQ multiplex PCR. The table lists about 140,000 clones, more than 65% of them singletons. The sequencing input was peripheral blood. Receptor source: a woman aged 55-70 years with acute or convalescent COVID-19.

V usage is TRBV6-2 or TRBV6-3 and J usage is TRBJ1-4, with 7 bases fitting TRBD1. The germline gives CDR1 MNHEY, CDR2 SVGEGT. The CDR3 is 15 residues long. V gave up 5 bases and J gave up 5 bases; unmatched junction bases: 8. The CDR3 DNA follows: TGTGCCAGCAGTGACCGACAGGGTCTAAATGAAAAACTGTTTTTT. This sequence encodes CASSDRQGLNEKLFF.

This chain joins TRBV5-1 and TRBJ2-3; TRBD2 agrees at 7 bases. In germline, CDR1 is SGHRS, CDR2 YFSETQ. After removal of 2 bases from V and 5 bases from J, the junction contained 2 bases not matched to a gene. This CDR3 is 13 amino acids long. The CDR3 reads CASSFRGGDTQYF. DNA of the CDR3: TGCGCCAGCAGCTTTCGCGGGGGAGATACGCAGTATTTT.

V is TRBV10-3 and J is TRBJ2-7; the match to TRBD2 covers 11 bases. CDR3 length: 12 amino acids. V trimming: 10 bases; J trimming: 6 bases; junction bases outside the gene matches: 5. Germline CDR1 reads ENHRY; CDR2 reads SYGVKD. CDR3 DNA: TGTGCCAGCAGACTAGCGGGGTTCGAGCAGTACTTC. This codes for CASRLAGFEQYF.

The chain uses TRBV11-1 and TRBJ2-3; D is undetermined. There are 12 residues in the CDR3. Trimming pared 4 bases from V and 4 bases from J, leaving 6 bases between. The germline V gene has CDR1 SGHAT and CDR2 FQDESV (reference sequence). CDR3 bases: TGTGCCAGCAGCTCATTCCCAGATACGCAGTATTTT. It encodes CASSSFPDTQYF.

The CDR3 bases are TGTGCCAGCAGTTTAGGCGGTAATCCCCAAGAGACCCAGTACTTC. This codes for CASSLGGNPQETQYF. The chain employs TRBV28 and TRBJ2-5, with D unclear. Per the germline V gene, CDR1 is MDHEN and CDR2 is SYDVKM. V lost 2 bases and J lost 1, with 11 bases in between. There are 15 residues in the CDR3.

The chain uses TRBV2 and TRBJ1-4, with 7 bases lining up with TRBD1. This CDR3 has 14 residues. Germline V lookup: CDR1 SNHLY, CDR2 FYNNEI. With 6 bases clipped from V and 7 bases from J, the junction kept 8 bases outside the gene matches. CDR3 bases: TGTGCCAGCAGACCCGGGACAGTGGGTGAAAAACTGTTTTTT. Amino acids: CASRPGTVGEKLFF. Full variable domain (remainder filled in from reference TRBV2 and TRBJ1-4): EPEVTQTPSHQVTQMGQEVILRCVPISNHLYFYWYRQILGQKVEFLVSFYNNEISEKSEIFDDQFSVERPDGSNFTLKIRSTKLEDSAMYFCASRPGTVGEKLFFGSGTQLSVL.

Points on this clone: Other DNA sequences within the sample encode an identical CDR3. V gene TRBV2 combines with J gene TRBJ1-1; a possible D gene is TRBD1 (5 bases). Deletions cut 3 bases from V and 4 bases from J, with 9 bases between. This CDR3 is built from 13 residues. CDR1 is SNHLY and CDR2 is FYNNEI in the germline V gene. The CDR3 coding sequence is TGTGCCAGCAGTGATCAGGGAGGCACTGAAGCTTTCTTT. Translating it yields CASSDQGGTEAFF.

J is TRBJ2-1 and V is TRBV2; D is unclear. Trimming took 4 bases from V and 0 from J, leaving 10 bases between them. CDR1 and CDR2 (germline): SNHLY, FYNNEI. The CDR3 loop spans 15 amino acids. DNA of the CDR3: TGTGCCAGCAGTGCTCCCGGTTCCTCCTACAATGAGCAGTTCTTC. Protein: CASSAPGSSYNEQFF. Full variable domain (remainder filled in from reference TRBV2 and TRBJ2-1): EPEVTQTPSHQVTQMGQEVILRCVPISNHLYFYWYRQILGQKVEFLVSFYNNEISEKSEIFDDQFSVERPDGSNFTLKIRSTKLEDSAMYFCASSAPGSSYNEQFFGPGTRLTVL.

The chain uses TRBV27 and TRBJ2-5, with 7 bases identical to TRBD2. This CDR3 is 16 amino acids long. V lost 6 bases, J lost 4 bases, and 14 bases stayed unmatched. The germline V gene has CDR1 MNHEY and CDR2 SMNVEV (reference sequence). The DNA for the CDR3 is TGTGCCAGCAGCTTCACTAGCGAGGGGAGGGGAGAGACCCAGTACTTC. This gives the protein CASSFTSEGRGETQYF.

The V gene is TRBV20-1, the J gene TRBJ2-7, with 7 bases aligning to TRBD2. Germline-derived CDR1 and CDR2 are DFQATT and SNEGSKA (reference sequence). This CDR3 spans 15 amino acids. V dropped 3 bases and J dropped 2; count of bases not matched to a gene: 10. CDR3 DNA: TGCAGTGCTAGTGGAGTAGCGGGCTCAACCTACGAGCAGTACTTC. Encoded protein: CSASGVAGSTYEQYF.

CDR3 region: CASSLGPPAGHEQFF. CDR3 DNA sequence: TGTGCCAGCAGCTTGGGCCCACCGGCAGGGCATGAGCAGTTCTTC. The rearrangement links TRBV5-6 to TRBJ2-1; D is possibly TRBD1 (5 bases). CDR1 and CDR2 from the germline V gene are SGHDT and YYEEEE. V was pared by 0 bases and J by 8 bases, with 15 bases between. There are 15 residues in the CDR3.

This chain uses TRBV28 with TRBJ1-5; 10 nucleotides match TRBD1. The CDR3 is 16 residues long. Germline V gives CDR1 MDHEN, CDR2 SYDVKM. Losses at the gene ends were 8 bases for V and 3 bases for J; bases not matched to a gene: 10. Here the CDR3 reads CASAVGTGVLNQPQHF. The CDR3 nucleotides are TGTGCCAGCGCCGTTGGGACAGGGGTGCTCAATCAGCCCCAGCATTTT.

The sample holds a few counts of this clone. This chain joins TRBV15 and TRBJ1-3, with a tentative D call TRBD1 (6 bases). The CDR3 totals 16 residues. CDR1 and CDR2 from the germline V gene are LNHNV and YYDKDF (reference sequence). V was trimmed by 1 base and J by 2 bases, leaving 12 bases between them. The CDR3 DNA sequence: TGTGCCACCAGCAGAGGAGGGGGACCCCCTGGAAACACCATATATTTT. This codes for CATSRGGGPPGNTIYF.

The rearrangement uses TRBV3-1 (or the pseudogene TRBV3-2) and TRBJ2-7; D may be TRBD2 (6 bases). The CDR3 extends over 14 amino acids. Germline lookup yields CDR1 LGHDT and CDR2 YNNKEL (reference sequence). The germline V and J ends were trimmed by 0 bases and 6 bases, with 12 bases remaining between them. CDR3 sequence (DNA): TGTGCCAGCAGCCAAGATGGGAGGTTTGGCGAGCAGTACTTC. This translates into CASSQDGRFGEQYF.

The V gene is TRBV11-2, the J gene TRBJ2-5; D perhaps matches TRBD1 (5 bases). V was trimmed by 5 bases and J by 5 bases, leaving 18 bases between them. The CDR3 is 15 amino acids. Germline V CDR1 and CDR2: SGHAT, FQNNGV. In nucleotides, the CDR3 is TGTGCCAGCAGCCCTGACAGTGGGGCGCGTGAGACCCAGTACTTC. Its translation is CASSPDSGARETQYF.

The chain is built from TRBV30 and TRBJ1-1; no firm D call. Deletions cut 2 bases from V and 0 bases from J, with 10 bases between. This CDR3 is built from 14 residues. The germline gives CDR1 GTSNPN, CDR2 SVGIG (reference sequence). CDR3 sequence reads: CAWSTHGLNTEAFF. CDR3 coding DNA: TGTGCCTGGAGTACGCATGGGCTGAACACTGAAGCTTTCTTT.

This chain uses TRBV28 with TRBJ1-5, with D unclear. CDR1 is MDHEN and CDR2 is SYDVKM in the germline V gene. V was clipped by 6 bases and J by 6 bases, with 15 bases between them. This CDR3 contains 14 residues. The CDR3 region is CASRGSSTGQPQHF. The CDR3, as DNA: TGTGCCAGCAGGGGGAGTTCTACGGGTCAGCCCCAGCATTTT.

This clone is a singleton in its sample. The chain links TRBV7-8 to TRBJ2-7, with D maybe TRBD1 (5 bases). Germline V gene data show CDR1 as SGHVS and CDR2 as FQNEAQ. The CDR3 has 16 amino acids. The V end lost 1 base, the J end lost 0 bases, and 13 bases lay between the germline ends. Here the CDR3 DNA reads TGTGCCAGCAGCTTAGTAGGCAGGGCAGGCTCCTACGAGCAGTACTTC. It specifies CASSLVGRAGSYEQYF.